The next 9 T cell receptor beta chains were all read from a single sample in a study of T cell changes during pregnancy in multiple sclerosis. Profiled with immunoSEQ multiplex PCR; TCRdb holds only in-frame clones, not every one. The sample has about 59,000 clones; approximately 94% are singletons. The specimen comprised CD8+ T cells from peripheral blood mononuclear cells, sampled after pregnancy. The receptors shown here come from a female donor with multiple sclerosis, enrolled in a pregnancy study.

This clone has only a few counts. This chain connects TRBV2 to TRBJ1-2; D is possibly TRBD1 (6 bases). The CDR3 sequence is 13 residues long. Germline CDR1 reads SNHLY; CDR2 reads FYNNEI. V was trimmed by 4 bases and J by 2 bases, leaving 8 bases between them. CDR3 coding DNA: TGTGCCAGCAGTGGACAGGAGAACTATGGCTACACCTTC. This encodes CASSGQENYGYTF.

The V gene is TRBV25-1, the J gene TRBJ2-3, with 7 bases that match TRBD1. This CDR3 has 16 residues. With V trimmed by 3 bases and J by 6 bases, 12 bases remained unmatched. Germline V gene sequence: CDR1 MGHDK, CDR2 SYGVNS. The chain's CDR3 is CASSDFVDRVGDTQYF. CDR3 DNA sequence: TGTGCCAGCAGTGATTTTGTCGACAGGGTGGGGGATACGCAGTATTTT.

The CDR3 nucleotides are TGTGCCGCTGGGGATGACGGACAGGATAGCCCTAACTATGGCTACACCTTC. Its protein is CAAGDDGQDSPNYGYTF. V gene TRBV19 combines with J gene TRBJ1-2; 7 bases are a match to TRBD1. The CDR3 runs to 17 residues. The J segment lost 0 bases and the V segment lost 11 bases, leaving 18 bases of the junction unmatched. Germline CDR1 LNHDA, CDR2 SQIVND (reference sequence).

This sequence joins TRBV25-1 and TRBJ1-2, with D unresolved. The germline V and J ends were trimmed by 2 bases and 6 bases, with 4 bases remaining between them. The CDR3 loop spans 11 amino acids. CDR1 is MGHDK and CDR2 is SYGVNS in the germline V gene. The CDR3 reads CASSEVDGYTF. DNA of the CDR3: TGTGCCAGCAGTGAAGTAGATGGCTACACCTTC.

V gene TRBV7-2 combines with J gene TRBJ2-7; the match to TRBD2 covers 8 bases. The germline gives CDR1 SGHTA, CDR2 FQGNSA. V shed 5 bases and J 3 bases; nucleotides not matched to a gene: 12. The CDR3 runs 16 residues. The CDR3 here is CASSPNPAGVVYEQYF. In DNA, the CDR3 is TGTGCCAGCAGCCCTAACCCAGCGGGAGTGGTCTACGAGCAGTACTTC.

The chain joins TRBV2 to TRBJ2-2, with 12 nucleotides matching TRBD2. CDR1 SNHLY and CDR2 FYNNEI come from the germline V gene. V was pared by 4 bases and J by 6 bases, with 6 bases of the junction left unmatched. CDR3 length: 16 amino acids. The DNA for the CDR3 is TGTGCCAGCAGTGGCGGGACTAGCGGGCCACCCGGGGAGCTGTTTTTT. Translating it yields CASSGGTSGPPGELFF. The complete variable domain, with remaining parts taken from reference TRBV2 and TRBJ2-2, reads EPEVTQTPSHQVTQMGQEVILRCVPISNHLYFYWYRQILGQKVEFLVSFYNNEISEKSEIFDDQFSVERPDGSNFTLKIRSTKLEDSAMYFCASSGGTSGPPGELFFGEGSRLTVL.

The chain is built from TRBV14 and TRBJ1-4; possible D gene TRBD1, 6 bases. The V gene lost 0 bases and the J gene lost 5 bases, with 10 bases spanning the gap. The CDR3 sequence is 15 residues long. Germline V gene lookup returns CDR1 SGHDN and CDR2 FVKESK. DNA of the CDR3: TGTGCCAGCAGCCAAGAGGGACAACTAAATGAAAAACTGTTTTTT. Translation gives CASSQEGQLNEKLFF.

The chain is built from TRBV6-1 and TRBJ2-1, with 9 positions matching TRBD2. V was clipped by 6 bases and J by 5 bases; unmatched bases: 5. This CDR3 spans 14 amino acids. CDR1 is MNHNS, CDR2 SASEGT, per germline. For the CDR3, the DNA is TGTGCCAGCAGGGTAGCGGGGGCCCACAATGAGCAGTTCTTC. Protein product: CASRVAGAHNEQFF.

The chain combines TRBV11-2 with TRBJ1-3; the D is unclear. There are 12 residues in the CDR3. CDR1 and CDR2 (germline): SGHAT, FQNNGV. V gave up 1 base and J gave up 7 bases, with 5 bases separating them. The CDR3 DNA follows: TGTGCCAGCAGCTTAGCCCCGAACACCATATATTTT. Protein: CASSLAPNTIYF.